These 20 T cell receptor beta chains came from one sample sequenced in a study of blood T cell repertoires in COVID-19 (dated by TCRdb to 2020 to 2021). To prepare the library, the immunoSEQ multiplex PCR assay was applied. The source is immuneACCESS, and TCRdb retained only in-frame sequences with V and J called. Part of the clones is not carried over; for the studies checked, unresolved V genes explain less than half of this, and the remainder is unexplained. For this sample there are some 150,000 clones; roughly 80% appear just once. The leading ten clones occupy about 3.2% of the sample. The sample comprised peripheral blood. The receptors originated from a woman aged 40 to 50 with active or convalescent COVID-19.

This chain connects TRBV7-9 to TRBJ1-4, with D maybe TRBD1 (5 bases). Germline values: CDR1 SEHNR, CDR2 FQNEAQ (reference sequence). This CDR3 has 14 amino acids. The DNA for the CDR3 is TGTGTTGGCCAGGGCCTACCAACTAATGAAAAACTGTTTTTT. Protein product: CVGQGLPTNEKLFF.

The CDR3 loop reads CASSSGGANEQFF. The CDR3 nucleotides are TGTGCCAGCAGTAGCGGGGGGGCCAATGAGCAGTTCTTC. This chain links TRBV6-4 with TRBJ2-1; 10 positions agree with TRBD2. This CDR3 has 13 residues. V shed 5 bases and J 6 bases; nucleotides not matched to a gene: 1. Germline CDR1 is MRHNA and CDR2 is SNTAGT.

This CDR3 is CASSYGGGGGYEQYF. The DNA for the CDR3 is TGTGCCAGCAGTTACGGGGGGGGCGGCGGCTACGAGCAGTACTTC. This sequence joins TRBV6-5 and TRBJ2-7, with D perhaps matching TRBD2 (7 bases). Germline CDR1 reads MNHEY; CDR2 reads SVGAGI. The ends were cut back, 2 bases at V and 3 bases at J, with 14 bases in the middle. This CDR3 is built from 15 residues.

The chain has TRBV10-3 and TRBJ1-1, with 10 bases matching TRBD1. CDR1 is ENHRY, CDR2 SYGVKD, per germline. The CDR3 runs to 14 residues. Unmatched junction bases numbered 2, after V lost 6 bases and J lost 1 base. The CDR3 DNA is TGTGCCATCAGCCGACAGGGGGCGAACACTGAAGCTTTCTTT. Protein: CAISRQGANTEAFF.

This chain uses TRBV10-3 with TRBJ1-6; 7 bases are a match to TRBD1. The V segment lost 4 bases and the J segment 7 bases; nucleotides outside the gene matches: 4. Germline V gene lookup returns CDR1 ENHRY and CDR2 SYGVKD. The CDR3 has 14 amino acids. Here the CDR3 reads CAISVQGGNSPLHF. CDR3 bases: TGTGCCATCAGTGTGCAGGGGGGAAATTCACCCCTCCACTTT.

This clone was recorded once. The chain couples TRBV9 to TRBJ1-2; 8 bases line up with TRBD1. Germline CDR1 and CDR2: SGDLS and YYNGEE. V shed 2 bases and J 6 bases; nucleotides not matched to a gene: 9. CDR3 length equals 15 residues. This CDR3 is CASSVATGAPNGYTF. Written as DNA, the CDR3 is TGTGCCAGCAGCGTCGCGACAGGGGCCCCTAATGGCTACACCTTC.

This clone has more than one count but fewer than ten. This sequence joins TRBV7-9 and TRBJ2-1, with 11 bases that match TRBD2. Trimming cost V 1 base and J 6 bases; bases outside gene matches: 2. CDR3 length equals 15 residues. Germline CDR1 is SEHNR and CDR2 is FQNEAQ (reference sequence). The DNA of the CDR3 is TGTGCCAGCAGCTTAGATCTAGCGGGGGGCAATGAGCAGTTCTTC. It codes for CASSLDLAGGNEQFF.

V usage is TRBV7-9 and J usage is TRBJ2-7; D possibly corresponds to TRBD2 (8 bases). With 3 bases removed from V and 4 bases from J, the gap between germline ends came to 16 bases. The CDR3 extends over 15 amino acids. Germline-derived CDR1 and CDR2 are SEHNR and FQNEAQ (reference sequence). The CDR3 spells CASSFMVAGQYEQYF. CDR3 DNA sequence: TGTGCCAGCAGCTTCATGGTAGCGGGACAGTACGAGCAGTACTTC.

The CDR3 DNA follows: TGCGCCAGCAGTGAGTGGTGGCTCAGCTCTGGAAACACCATATATTTT. Its translation: CASSEWWLSSGNTIYF. V is TRBV10-2 and J is TRBJ1-3; D ambiguous. The length of the CDR3 is 16 residues. V dropped 1 base and J dropped 0 bases, with 10 bases sitting between them. Germline V gene lookup returns CDR1 WSHSY and CDR2 SAAADI.

The V gene is TRBV27, the J gene TRBJ2-3, with D tentatively TRBD2 (5 bases). Germline CDR1 MNHEY, CDR2 SMNVEV (reference sequence). This CDR3 comprises 16 residues. The ends were cut back, 3 bases at V and 2 bases at J, with 15 bases in the middle. CDR3 in amino acids: CASSLGRSGSTDTQYF. The CDR3 bases are TGTGCCAGCAGTTTGGGCCGCTCGGGATCCACAGATACGCAGTATTTT.

This rearrangement joins TRBV28 to TRBJ1-3; D not certain. V shed 5 bases and J shed 7 bases, with 18 bases lying between them. The CDR3 length is 15 residues. CDR1 and CDR2 from the germline V gene are MDHEN and SYDVKM. The CDR3 protein is CASSPRALEYNTIYF. The DNA of the CDR3 is TGTGCCAGCAGTCCACGCGCCCTTGAGTATAACACCATATATTTT.

In DNA, the CDR3 is TGTGCCAGCTCACCGGTGGCGGGGGGGCACGAGCAGTACTTC. Amino acids: CASSPVAGGHEQYF. The V gene is TRBV18, the J gene TRBJ2-7; 9 bases align to TRBD2. The V gene end was trimmed by 3 bases and the J gene end by 5 bases; junction bases not matched to a gene: 5. The CDR3 covers 14 residues. The germline V gene encodes CDR1 KGHSH and CDR2 LQKENI. Full variable domain (rest looked up from reference TRBV18 and TRBJ2-7): NAGVMQNPRHLVRRRGQEARLRCSPMKGHSHVYWYRQLPEEGLKFMVYLQKENIIDESGMPKERFSAEFPKEGPSILRIQQVVRGDSAAYFCASSPVAGGHEQYFGPGTRLTVT.

The V call is TRBV11-3, the J call TRBJ2-1; TRBD2 aligns across 9 bases. The CDR3 length is 15 residues. Trimming took 5 bases from V and 3 from J; bases not matched to a gene: 5. In germline, CDR1 is SGHNT, CDR2 YENEEA. The CDR3 loop is CASSPRSGSYNEQFF. The CDR3 DNA is TGTGCCAGCAGCCCCCGTAGCGGGAGCTACAATGAGCAGTTCTTC.

The chain couples TRBV5-1 to TRBJ2-7; D is unclear. This CDR3 has 13 amino acids. Looked up from germline, CDR1 is SGHRS and CDR2 is YFSETQ. Trimming shortened V by 1 base and J by 0 bases, and 5 bases separated the two germline ends. The CDR3 DNA is TGCGCCAGCAGCTTGCCCTACTCCTACGAGCAGTACTTC. Residues: CASSLPYSYEQYF.

The gene calls are TRBV5-6 and TRBJ1-4; D is perhaps TRBD1 (5 bases). Trimming left V 4 bases short and J 8 bases short, with 9 bases between. CDR1 and CDR2 (germline): SGHDT, YYEEEE. This CDR3 has 12 amino acids. CDR3 sequence reads: CASSRGLEKLFF. CDR3 nucleotide sequence: TGTGCCAGCAGCCGGGGGTTAGAAAAACTGTTTTTT.

This chain uses TRBV25-1 with TRBJ1-1; no definite D call. Germline values: CDR1 MGHDK, CDR2 SYGVNS. The germline V and J ends were trimmed by 4 bases and 4 bases, with 16 bases remaining between them. This CDR3 comprises 15 residues. CDR3 DNA: TGTGCCAGCAGTGGGCGGAGGGCCCGGGGCACTGAAGCTTTCTTT. It yields the protein CASSGRRARGTEAFF.

This clone occurred once. The gene calls are TRBV19 and TRBJ1-3; 8 bases are a match to TRBD1. V shed 5 bases and J 8 bases; nucleotides not matched to a gene: 8. Per the germline V gene, CDR1 is LNHDA and CDR2 is SQIVND (reference sequence). The CDR3 is 14 amino acids. The CDR3 DNA reads as TGTGCCAGTAGTTCCAGGACAGGGATCGACACCATATATTTT. Translated: CASSSRTGIDTIYF.

V and J are TRBV4-3 and TRBJ2-3; D uncertain. The CDR3 extends over 17 amino acids. CDR1 and CDR2 (germline): LGHNA, YSLEER. V was clipped by 0 bases and J by 4 bases, with 17 bases between them. The CDR3 DNA follows: TGCGCCAGCAGCCAAGAAGCTAGAGGAGCCTTGGCAGATACGCAGTATTTT. Translated: CASSQEARGALADTQYF.

This clone was seen only once. V gene TRBV6-5 combines with J gene TRBJ1-3, with 7 nucleotides matching TRBD1. V shed 2 bases and J 3 bases; nucleotides not matched to a gene: 4. The CDR3 extends over 15 amino acids. Germline CDR1 reads MNHEY; CDR2 reads SVGAGI. The CDR3: CASSYQGGHGNTIYF. DNA for the CDR3: TGTGCCAGCAGTTACCAGGGGGGCCATGGAAACACCATATATTTT.

This clone turned up a few times. The genes are TRBV7-2 and TRBJ1-4; D unclear. The V gene's germline CDR1 is SGHTA and CDR2 FQGNSA. This CDR3 is built from 18 residues. V was pared by 1 base and J by 2 bases, with 17 bases between. The CDR3 DNA is TGTGCCAGCAGCTTAGGGTTGGGTTCGGGATCGACTAATGAAAAACTGTTTTTT. Translation gives CASSLGLGSGSTNEKLFF.